Shown below are 26 T cell receptor beta chains from a single sample sequenced in a study of T-cell memory formation after mild COVID-19. TCRdb processed the 5' RACE reads anew with MiXCR; each CDR3 protein has one entry. The sample consists of hundreds of thousands of distinct CDR3 sequences, about an eighth of them appearing once. What was sequenced was PBMCs or a T cell subset sorted from them (not recorded which). These receptors were taken from a man aged 18 to 35 who had mild COVID-19 (a few samples of this study predate the infection). Cell type and time point are not known.

This sequence joins TRBV6-1 and TRBJ1-5; D might be TRBD1 (5 bases). Trimming pared 1 base from V and 1 base from J, leaving 14 bases between. CDR1 is MNHNS and CDR2 is SASEGT in the germline V gene. The CDR3 runs to 17 residues. The CDR3 loop reads CASSEVGAGFSNQPQHF. The CDR3 DNA reads TGTGCCAGCAGTGAAGTGGGAGCAGGGTTCAGCAATCAGCCCCAGCATTTT.

This clonotype was detected a few times. The chain joins TRBV7-9 to TRBJ2-1; TRBD1 matches at 8 bases. Germline V gene sequence: CDR1 SEHNR, CDR2 FQNEAQ (reference sequence). CDR3 length equals 13 residues. After removal of 5 bases from V and 8 bases from J, the junction contained 5 bases not matched to a gene. CDR3 sequence reads: CASSQDRADEQFF. The CDR3 region has the DNA TGTGCCAGCAGCCAGGACAGGGCCGATGAGCAGTTCTTC.

The sample holds a few counts of this clonotype. V gene TRBV4-1 combines with J gene TRBJ2-7, with 7 positions matching TRBD2. The CDR3 runs 15 residues. The ends lost 4 bases at V and 0 bases at J; junction bases unmatched: 6. Germline assignment: CDR1 MGHRA and CDR2 YSYEKL. CDR3 sequence reads: CASSPTGGSSYEQYV. CDR3 sequence (DNA): TGCGCCAGCAGCCCCACGGGCGGGAGCTCCTACGAGCAGTACGTC.

This clonotype was detected many times. This chain links TRBV5-1 with TRBJ2-4, with TRBD1 matching 7 bases. CDR1 is SGHRS and CDR2 is YFSETQ in the germline V gene. V shed 0 bases and J 8 bases; nucleotides not matched to a gene: 8. The CDR3 loop spans 15 amino acids. CDR3 DNA: TGCGCCAGCAGCTTGGAGGTCGGGACAGTTGACATTCAGTACTTC. Encoded protein: CASSLEVGTVDIQYF.

This clonotype was counted between two and nine times. This chain links TRBV4-2 with TRBJ2-3; D could derive from TRBD1 or TRBD2 (6 bases each). The CDR3 is 16 residues long. The germline gives CDR1 LGHNA, CDR2 YNFKEQ. Trimming took off 1 base at V and 3 bases at J, with 14 bases between the two ends. The CDR3 DNA reads as TGTGCCAGCAGCCAAGCGGGGGCAGGGTTGACAGATACGCAGTATTTT. Translated: CASSQAGAGLTDTQYF.

The CDR3 loop is CAISARDQETQYF. The DNA of the CDR3 is TGTGCCATCAGTGCCAGGGACCAAGAGACCCAGTACTTC. The chain couples TRBV10-3 to TRBJ2-5; possibly TRBD1 for D (5 bases). The CDR3 loop spans 13 amino acids. CDR1 ENHRY and CDR2 SYGVKD come from the germline V gene. Trimming left V 4 bases short and J 0 bases short, with 6 bases between.

This clonotype has only a few counts. The chain is built from TRBV7-3 and TRBJ1-3, with D perhaps matching TRBD1 (6 bases). V was shortened by 5 bases and J by 3 bases, with 17 bases between the two germline ends. The CDR3 runs to 16 residues. CDR1 is SGHTA, CDR2 FQGTGA, per germline. CDR3 in amino acids: CASSPRQGTGGNTIYF. CDR3 nucleotide sequence: TGTGCCAGCAGCCCCCGTCAGGGGACCGGTGGAAACACCATATATTTT. The full variable domain, in which reference TRBV7-3 and TRBJ1-3 provide the parts outside the CDR3, is GAGVSQTPSNKVTEKGKYVELRCDPISGHTALYWYRQSLGQGPEFLIYFQGTGAADDSGLPNDRFFAVRPEGSVSTLKIQRTERGDSAVYLCASSPRQGTGGNTIYFGEGSWLTVV.

This clonotype was counted many times. The rearrangement uses TRBV7-2 and TRBJ1-1; D gene uncertain. V lost 3 bases to trimming and J lost 0 bases, with 5 bases between them. This CDR3 has 13 residues. CDR1 and CDR2 (germline): SGHTA, FQGNSA. The chain's CDR3 is CASSFSVNTEAFF. CDR3 DNA sequence: TGTGCCAGCAGCTTCTCGGTGAACACTGAAGCTTTCTTT.

This clonotype was observed many times. V usage is TRBV7-2 and J usage is TRBJ1-2, with 9 bases lining up with TRBD1. There are 15 residues in the CDR3. From germline, CDR1 is SGHTA and CDR2 FQGNSA. The V and J ends lost 4 bases and 8 bases, in that order; junction bases with no gene match: 11. The CDR3 spells CASSWPPGQGRGYTF. The CDR3 DNA is TGTGCCAGCAGCTGGCCGCCGGGACAGGGCCGCGGCTACACCTTC.

The rearrangement uses TRBV9 and TRBJ1-2; D uncertain. V was pared by 3 bases and J by 6 bases, with 12 bases between. This CDR3 is built from 13 residues. Germline assignment: CDR1 SGDLS and CDR2 YYNGEE. The CDR3: CASSATSMHGYTF. The CDR3 nucleotides read TGTGCCAGCAGCGCCACAAGTATGCATGGCTACACCTTC.

This rearrangement joins TRBV27 to TRBJ2-3; the D call may be TRBD1 or TRBD2 (6 bases each). The germline CDR1 and CDR2 sequences are MNHEY and SMNVEV (reference sequence). The CDR3 totals 15 residues. Trimming took off 5 bases at V and 3 bases at J, with 15 bases between the two ends. DNA for the CDR3: TGTGCCAGCAGTCCGCCGGGGGCGGGGACAGATACGCAGTATTTT. It specifies CASSPPGAGTDTQYF.

The chain joins TRBV28 to TRBJ1-2; no firm D call. The V end lost 3 bases, the J end lost 8 bases, and 10 bases lay between the germline ends. CDR1 is MDHEN and CDR2 is SYDVKM in the germline V gene. The CDR3 has 12 amino acids. The DNA for the CDR3 is TGTGCCAGCAGTTTTGGGCCCAGCGGCTACACCTTC. Protein product: CASSFGPSGYTF.

This clonotype was detected a few times. V usage is TRBV6-2 or TRBV6-3 and J usage is TRBJ2-5; tentatively, D is TRBD2 (7 bases). Looked up from germline, CDR1 is MNHEY and CDR2 is SVGEGT. V dropped 8 bases and J dropped 0 bases, with 16 bases sitting between them. This CDR3 is built from 15 residues. The CDR3 protein is CASLGGGSHQETQYF. The CDR3 bases are TGTGCCAGCCTGGGGGGGGGCAGCCACCAAGAGACCCAGTACTTC.

This clonotype came up a few times. V and J are TRBV6-5 and TRBJ1-3, with 11 positions matching TRBD1. The CDR3 runs to 16 residues. V shed 7 bases, J shed 0 bases, and the junction held 5 bases outside the gene matches. Germline-derived CDR1 and CDR2 are MNHEY and SVGAGI. CDR3 loop: CASKTGTGGSGNTIYF. The CDR3 DNA sequence: TGTGCCAGCAAGACCGGGACAGGGGGCTCTGGAAACACCATATATTTT.

This clonotype has ten or more counts. V is TRBV5-1 and J is TRBJ2-7; D is ambiguous. The CDR3 totals 12 residues. The V end lost 2 bases, the J end lost 12 bases, and 15 bases lay between the germline ends. Germline V gene data show CDR1 as SGHRS and CDR2 as YFSETQ. This CDR3 reads CASSFNQDPWYF. DNA of the CDR3: TGCGCCAGCAGCTTTAACCAGGACCCCTGGTACTTC. Together with reference TRBV5-1 and TRBJ2-7, the CDR3 gives the full variable domain: KAGVTQTPRYLIKTRGQQVTLSCSPISGHRSVSWYQQTPGQGLQFLFEYFSETQRNKGNFPGRFSGRQFSNSRSEMNVSTLELGDSALYLCASSFNQDPWYFGPGTRLTVT.

The chain has TRBV6-5 and TRBJ2-3; 15 nucleotides agree with TRBD2. The germline V gene encodes CDR1 MNHEY and CDR2 SVGAGI. V was clipped by 6 bases and J by 3 bases; unmatched bases: 1. The CDR3 sequence is 15 residues long. This CDR3 reads CASRGLAGGTDTQYF. Written as DNA, the CDR3 is TGTGCCAGCAGGGGACTAGCGGGGGGTACAGATACGCAGTATTTT.

The rearrangement joins TRBV5-1 to TRBJ1-2; 8 positions match TRBD1. The CDR3 extends over 16 amino acids. The germline CDR1 and CDR2 sequences are SGHRS and YFSETQ. V was pared by 0 bases and J by 4 bases, with 8 bases of the junction left unmatched. The CDR3: CASSLASVGQAYGYTF. In nucleotides, the CDR3 is TGCGCCAGCAGCTTGGCCTCAGTGGGACAGGCCTATGGCTACACCTTC.

This clonotype was seen only a few times. The CDR3 sequence is CASSVEGGNTEAFF. CDR3 bases: TGTGCCAGCAGCGTAGAGGGGGGGAACACTGAAGCTTTCTTT. The chain joins TRBV9 to TRBJ1-1, with D possibly matching TRBD1 (6 bases). CDR3 length: 14 residues. CDR1 is SGDLS and CDR2 is YYNGEE in the germline V gene. Between the trimmed V and J ends, which lost 0 bases and 1 base, there was a span of 7 bases.

This clonotype was recorded a few times. The chain uses TRBV5-1 and TRBJ1-6, with no clear D. Trimming removed 0 bases from V and 8 bases from J, with 9 bases in between. Germline V gene lookup returns CDR1 SGHRS and CDR2 YFSETQ. The length of the CDR3 is 14 residues. The CDR3 spells CASSLVSQYSPLHF. CDR3 nucleotides: TGCGCCAGCAGCTTGGTTTCACAATATTCACCCCTCCACTTT.

This clonotype was found a few times. The chain couples TRBV4-3 to TRBJ2-7, with no clear D. CDR3 size: 13 residues. CDR1 is LGHNA, CDR2 YSLEER, per germline. V lost 3 bases and J lost 5, with 11 bases in between. CDR3 nucleotide sequence: TGCGCCAGCAGCCAGGGAATTGGGGACGAGCAGTACGTC. It translates to CASSQGIGDEQYV.

In this sample, this clonotype turned up many times. The CDR3 DNA sequence: TGCGCCAGCAGCCAAGATATCAACACAGATACGCAGTATTTT. The encoded protein is CASSQDINTDTQYF. The chain joins TRBV4-1 to TRBJ2-3, with no clear D. The CDR3 runs 14 residues. Germline-derived CDR1 and CDR2 are MGHRA and YSYEKL. Deletions cut 0 bases from V and 2 bases from J, with 6 bases between.

This clonotype was recorded a few times. The chain joins TRBV7-3 to TRBJ1-2, with D tentatively TRBD1 (6 bases). The CDR3 has 13 residues. V was cut by 5 bases and J by 8 bases, with 15 bases left in between. Germline V gene lookup returns CDR1 SGHTA and CDR2 FQGTGA. The CDR3 DNA is TGTGCCAGCAGCGAGACAGGTGCCGGGGGCTACACCTTC. Translating it yields CASSETGAGGYTF.

In this sample, this clonotype turned up many times. The chain employs TRBV5-5 and TRBJ2-5; D is unresolved. The CDR3 is 16 residues long. V was shortened by 6 bases and J by 1 base, with 19 bases between the two germline ends. CDR1 and CDR2 from the germline V gene are SGHKS and YYEKEE (reference sequence). The CDR3 loop reads CASTNPTEASQETQYF. The CDR3 coding sequence is TGTGCCAGCACCAACCCAACAGAGGCGTCCCAAGAGACCCAGTACTTC.

The V and J genes are TRBV6-2 or TRBV6-3 and TRBJ2-7; D uncertain. CDR1 is MNHEY, CDR2 SVGEGT, per germline. The CDR3 extends over 13 amino acids. V was shortened by 2 bases and J by 0 bases, with 5 bases between the two germline ends. CDR3 residues: CASSYQISYEQYF. CDR3 coding DNA: TGTGCCAGCAGTTACCAGATCTCCTACGAGCAGTACTTC.

This clonotype was counted ten times or more. The chain combines TRBV5-8 with TRBJ2-1, with 13 bases fitting TRBD2. Germline CDR1 and CDR2: SGHTS and YDEGEE. V was pared by 4 bases and J by 6 bases, with 7 bases of the junction left unmatched. CDR3 length equals 16 residues. CDR3 DNA sequence: TGTGCCAGCAGCGGGGCCGGGACTAGCGGGGTCAATGAGCAGTTCTTC. Its protein product is CASSGAGTSGVNEQFF.

This clonotype was seen a few times. The chain has TRBV6-2 or TRBV6-3 and TRBJ1-5; the D gene is possibly TRBD1 (5 bases). The germline CDR1 and CDR2 sequences are MNHEY and SVGEGT. CDR3 size: 15 residues. Trimming left V 7 bases short and J 1 base short, with 14 bases between. Written as DNA, the CDR3 is TGTGCCAGCACCCCCCGGGGCGGGAGCAATCAGCCCCAGCATTTT. This translates into CASTPRGGSNQPQHF.